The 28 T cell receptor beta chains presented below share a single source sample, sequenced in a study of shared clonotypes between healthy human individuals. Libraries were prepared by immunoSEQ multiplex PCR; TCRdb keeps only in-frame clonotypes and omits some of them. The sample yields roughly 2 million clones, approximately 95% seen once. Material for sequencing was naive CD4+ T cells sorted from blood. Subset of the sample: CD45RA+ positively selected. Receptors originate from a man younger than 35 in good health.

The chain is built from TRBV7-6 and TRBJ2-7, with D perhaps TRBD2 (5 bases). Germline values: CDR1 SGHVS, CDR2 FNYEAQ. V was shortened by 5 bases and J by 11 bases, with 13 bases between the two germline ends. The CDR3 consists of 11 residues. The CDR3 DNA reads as TGTGCCAGCAGCGGCTCGCGGGTAGAGTACTTC. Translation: CASSGSRVEYF.

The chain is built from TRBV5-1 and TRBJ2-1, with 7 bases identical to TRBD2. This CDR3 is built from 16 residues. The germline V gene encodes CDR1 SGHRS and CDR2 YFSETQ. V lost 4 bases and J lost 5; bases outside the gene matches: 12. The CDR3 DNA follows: TGCGCCAGCAGCCCCTCGGAGCTAGCGGTTCACAATGAGCAGTTCTTC. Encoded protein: CASSPSELAVHNEQFF.

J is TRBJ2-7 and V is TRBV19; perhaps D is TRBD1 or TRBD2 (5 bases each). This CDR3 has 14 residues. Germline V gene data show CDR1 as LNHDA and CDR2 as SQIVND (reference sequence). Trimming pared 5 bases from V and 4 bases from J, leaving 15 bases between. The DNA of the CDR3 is TGTGCCAGTAGTCCCTCGGGACCGAGATACGAGCAGTACTTC. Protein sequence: CASSPSGPRYEQYF.

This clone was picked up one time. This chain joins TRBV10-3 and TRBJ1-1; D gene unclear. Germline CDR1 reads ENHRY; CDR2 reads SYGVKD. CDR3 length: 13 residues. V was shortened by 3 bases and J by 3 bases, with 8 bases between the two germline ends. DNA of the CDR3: TGTGCCATCAGTGAATCGCCGGACACTGAAGCTTTCTTT. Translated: CAISESPDTEAFF.

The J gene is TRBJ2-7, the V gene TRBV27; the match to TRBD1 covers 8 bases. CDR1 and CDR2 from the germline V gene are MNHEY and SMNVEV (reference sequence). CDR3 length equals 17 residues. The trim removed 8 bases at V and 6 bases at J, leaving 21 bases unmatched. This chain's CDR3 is CASRSLDYWDRSSEQYF. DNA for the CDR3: TGTGCCAGCCGAAGTTTAGACTATTGGGACAGGTCTTCCGAGCAGTACTTC.

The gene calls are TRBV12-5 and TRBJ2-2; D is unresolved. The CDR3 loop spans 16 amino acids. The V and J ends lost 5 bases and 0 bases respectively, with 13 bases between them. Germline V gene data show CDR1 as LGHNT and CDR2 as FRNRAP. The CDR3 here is CASGPAGTANTGELFF. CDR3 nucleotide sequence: TGTGCTAGTGGTCCCGCCGGTACGGCGAACACCGGGGAGCTGTTTTTT.

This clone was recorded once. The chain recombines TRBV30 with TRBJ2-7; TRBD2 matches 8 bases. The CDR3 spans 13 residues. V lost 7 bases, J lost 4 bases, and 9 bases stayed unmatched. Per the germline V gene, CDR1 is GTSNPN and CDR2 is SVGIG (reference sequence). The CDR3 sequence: CALSGRGGYEQYF. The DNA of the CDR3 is TGTGCCTTGTCGGGTCGGGGGGGGTACGAGCAGTACTTC.

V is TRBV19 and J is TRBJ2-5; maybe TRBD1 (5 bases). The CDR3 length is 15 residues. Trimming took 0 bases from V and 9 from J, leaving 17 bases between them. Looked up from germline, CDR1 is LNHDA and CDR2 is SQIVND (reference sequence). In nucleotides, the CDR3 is TGTGCCAGTAGTATAGATGGCAGGGATCCGTGGCCCCAGTACTTC. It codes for CASSIDGRDPWPQYF.

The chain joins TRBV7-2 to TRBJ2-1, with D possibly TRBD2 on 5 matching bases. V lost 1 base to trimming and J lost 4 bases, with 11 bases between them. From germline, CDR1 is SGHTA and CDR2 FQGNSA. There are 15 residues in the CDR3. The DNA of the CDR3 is TGTGCCAGCAGCTTAGAATTCGGGGTTTACAATGAGCAGTTCTTC. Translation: CASSLEFGVYNEQFF.

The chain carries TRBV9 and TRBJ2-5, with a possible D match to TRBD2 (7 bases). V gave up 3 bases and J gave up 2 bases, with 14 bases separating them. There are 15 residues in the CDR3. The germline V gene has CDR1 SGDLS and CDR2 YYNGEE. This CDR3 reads CASSATGRGQETQYF. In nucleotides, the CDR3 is TGTGCCAGCAGCGCGACGGGGAGGGGGCAAGAGACCCAGTACTTC.

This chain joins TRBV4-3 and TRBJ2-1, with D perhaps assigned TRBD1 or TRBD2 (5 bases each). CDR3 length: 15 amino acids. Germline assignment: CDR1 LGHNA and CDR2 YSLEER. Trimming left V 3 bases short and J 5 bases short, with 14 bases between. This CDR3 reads CASSQAGTNHNEQFF. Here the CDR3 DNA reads TGCGCCAGCAGCCAGGCCGGGACCAATCACAATGAGCAGTTCTTC.

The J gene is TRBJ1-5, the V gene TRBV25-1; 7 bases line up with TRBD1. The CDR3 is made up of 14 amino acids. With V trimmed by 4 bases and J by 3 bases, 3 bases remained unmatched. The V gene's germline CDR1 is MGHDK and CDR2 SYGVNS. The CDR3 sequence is CASSAQGNNQPQHF. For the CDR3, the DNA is TGTGCCAGCAGTGCACAGGGGAACAATCAGCCCCAGCATTTT.

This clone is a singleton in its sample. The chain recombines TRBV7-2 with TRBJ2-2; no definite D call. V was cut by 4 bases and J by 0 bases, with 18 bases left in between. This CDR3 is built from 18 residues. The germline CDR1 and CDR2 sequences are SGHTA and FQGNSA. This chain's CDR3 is CASSSPRPAPSNTGELFF. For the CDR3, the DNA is TGTGCCAGCAGCTCCCCTCGGCCCGCACCTTCGAACACCGGGGAGCTGTTTTTT.

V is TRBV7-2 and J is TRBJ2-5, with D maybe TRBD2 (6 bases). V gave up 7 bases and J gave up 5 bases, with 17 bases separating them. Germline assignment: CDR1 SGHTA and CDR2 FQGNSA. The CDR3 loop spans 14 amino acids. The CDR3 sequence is CASTSGLGRETQYF. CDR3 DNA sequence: TGTGCCAGCACCTCGGGACTTGGACGGGAGACCCAGTACTTC.

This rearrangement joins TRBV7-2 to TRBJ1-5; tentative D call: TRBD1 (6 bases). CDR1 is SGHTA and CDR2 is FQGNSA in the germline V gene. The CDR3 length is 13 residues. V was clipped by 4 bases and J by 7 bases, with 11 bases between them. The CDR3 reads CASSSGARQPQHF. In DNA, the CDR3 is TGTGCCAGCAGCTCGGGGGCCAGGCAGCCCCAGCATTTT.

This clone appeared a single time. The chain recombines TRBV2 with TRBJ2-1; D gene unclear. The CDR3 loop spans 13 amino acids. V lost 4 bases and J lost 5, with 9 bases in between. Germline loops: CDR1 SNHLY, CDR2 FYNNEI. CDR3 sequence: CASSGDKNNEQFF. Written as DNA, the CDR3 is TGTGCCAGCAGTGGAGACAAAAACAATGAGCAGTTCTTC.

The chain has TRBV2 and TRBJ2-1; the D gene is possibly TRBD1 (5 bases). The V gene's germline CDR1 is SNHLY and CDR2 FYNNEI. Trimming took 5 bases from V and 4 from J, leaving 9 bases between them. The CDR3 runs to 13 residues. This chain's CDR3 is CASSLGVYNEQFF. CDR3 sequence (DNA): TGTGCCAGCAGTTTAGGGGTGTACAATGAGCAGTTCTTC.

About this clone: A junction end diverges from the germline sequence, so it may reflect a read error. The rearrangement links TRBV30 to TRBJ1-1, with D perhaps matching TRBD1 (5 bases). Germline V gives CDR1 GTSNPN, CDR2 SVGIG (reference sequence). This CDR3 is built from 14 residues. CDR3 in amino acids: CAWSPMWGNAEAFF. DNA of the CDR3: TGTGCCTGGAGTCCGATGTGGGGGAACGCTGAAGCTTTCTTT.

CDR3 residues: CSVRNNEQFF. In DNA, the CDR3 is TGCAGCGTTAGGAACAATGAGCAGTTCTTC. This chain links TRBV29-1 with TRBJ2-1; D remains unclear. The germline gives CDR1 SQVTM, CDR2 ANQGSEA. The CDR3 has 10 amino acids. V lost 5 bases, J lost 5 bases, and 4 bases lay in between.

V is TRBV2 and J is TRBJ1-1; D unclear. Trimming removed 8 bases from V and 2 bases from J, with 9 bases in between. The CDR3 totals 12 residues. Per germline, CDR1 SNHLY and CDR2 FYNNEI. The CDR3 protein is CASGAYNTEAFF. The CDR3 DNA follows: TGTGCCAGCGGTGCCTATAACACTGAAGCTTTCTTT.

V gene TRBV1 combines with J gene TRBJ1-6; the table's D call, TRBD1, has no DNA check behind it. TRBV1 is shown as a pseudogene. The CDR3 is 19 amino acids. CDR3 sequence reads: CTSSQDRDRGSSYNSPLHF. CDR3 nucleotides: TGCACCAGCAGCCAAGATAGGGACAGGGGTAGCTCCTATAATTCACCCCTCCACTTT.

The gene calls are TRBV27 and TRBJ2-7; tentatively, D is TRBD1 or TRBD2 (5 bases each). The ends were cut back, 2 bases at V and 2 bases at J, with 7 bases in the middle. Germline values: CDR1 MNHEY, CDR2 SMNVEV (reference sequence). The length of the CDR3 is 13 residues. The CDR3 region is CASSLQGPYEQYF. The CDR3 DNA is TGTGCCAGCAGTTTACAGGGACCCTACGAGCAGTACTTC.

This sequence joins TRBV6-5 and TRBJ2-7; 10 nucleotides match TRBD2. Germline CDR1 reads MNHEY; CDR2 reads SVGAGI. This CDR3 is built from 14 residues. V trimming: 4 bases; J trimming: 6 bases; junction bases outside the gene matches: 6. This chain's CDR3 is CASSSGLASPEQYF. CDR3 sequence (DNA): TGTGCCAGCAGTTCGGGACTAGCGTCACCCGAGCAGTACTTC.

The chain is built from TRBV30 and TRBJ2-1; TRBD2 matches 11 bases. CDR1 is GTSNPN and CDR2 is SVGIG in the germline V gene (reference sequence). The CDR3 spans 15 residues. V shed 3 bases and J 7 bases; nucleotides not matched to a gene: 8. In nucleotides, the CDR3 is TGTGCCTGGAGCGTTAGCGGGAGGGCCAGTAATGAGCAGTTCTTC. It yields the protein CAWSVSGRASNEQFF.

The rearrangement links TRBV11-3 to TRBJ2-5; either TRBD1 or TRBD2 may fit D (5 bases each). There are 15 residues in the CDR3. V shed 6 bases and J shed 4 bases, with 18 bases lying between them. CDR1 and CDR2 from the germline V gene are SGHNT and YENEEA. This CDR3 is CASSPDGASGETQYF. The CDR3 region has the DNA TGTGCCAGCAGTCCCGACGGGGCCTCGGGAGAGACCCAGTACTTC.

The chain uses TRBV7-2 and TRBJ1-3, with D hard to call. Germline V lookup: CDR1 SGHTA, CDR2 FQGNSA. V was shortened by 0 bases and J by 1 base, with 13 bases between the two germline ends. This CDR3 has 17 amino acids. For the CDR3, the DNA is TGTGCCAGCAGCTTAGCGGTCCCAGGCGGTTCTGGAAACACCATATATTTT. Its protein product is CASSLAVPGGSGNTIYF.

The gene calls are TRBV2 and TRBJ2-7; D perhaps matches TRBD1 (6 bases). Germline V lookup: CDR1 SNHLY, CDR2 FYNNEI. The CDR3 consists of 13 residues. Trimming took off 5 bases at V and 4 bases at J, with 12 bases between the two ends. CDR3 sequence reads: CASSYRELYEQYF. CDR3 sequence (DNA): TGTGCCAGCAGTTACAGGGAATTGTACGAGCAGTACTTC. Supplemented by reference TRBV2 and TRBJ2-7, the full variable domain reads EPEVTQTPSHQVTQMGQEVILRCVPISNHLYFYWYRQILGQKVEFLVSFYNNEISEKSEIFDDQFSVERPDGSNFTLKIRSTKLEDSAMYFCASSYRELYEQYFGPGTRLTVT.

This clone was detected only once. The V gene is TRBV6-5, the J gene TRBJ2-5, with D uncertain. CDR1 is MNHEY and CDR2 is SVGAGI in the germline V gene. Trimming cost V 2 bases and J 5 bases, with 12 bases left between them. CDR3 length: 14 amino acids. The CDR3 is CASSYLGKRETQYF. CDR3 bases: TGTGCCAGCAGTTACCTAGGAAAGCGCGAGACCCAGTACTTC.